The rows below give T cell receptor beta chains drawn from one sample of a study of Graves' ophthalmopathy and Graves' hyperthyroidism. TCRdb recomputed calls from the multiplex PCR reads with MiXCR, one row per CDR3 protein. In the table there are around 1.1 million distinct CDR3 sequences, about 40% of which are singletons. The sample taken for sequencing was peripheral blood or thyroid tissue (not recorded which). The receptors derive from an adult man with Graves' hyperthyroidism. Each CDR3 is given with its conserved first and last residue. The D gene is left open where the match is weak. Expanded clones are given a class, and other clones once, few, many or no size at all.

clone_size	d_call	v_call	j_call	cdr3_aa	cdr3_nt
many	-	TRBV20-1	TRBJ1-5	CSASSWTDDSNQPQHF	TGCAGTGCTAGTTCTTGGACAGATGATAGCAATCAGCCCCAGCATTTT
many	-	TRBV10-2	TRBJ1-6	CASSDRTRGYNSPLHF	TGCGCCAGCAGTGATAGGACCCGGGGCTATAATTCACCCCTCCACTTT
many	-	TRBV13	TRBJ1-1	CASSLRGGLAEAFF	TGTGCCAGCAGCTTGCGCGGAGGTCTAGCTGAAGCTTTCTTT
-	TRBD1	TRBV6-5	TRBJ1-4	CASTQTGTENEKLFF	TGTGCCAGCACTCAAACCGGGACAGAGAATGAAAAACTGTTTTTT
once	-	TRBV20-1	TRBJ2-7	CSAIGGQSYEQYF	TGCAGTGCCATCGGGGGTCAGTCCTACGAGCAGTACTTC
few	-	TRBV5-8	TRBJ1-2	CASSLKGGFLGYTF	TGTGCCAGCAGCTTGAAGGGGGGCTTCTTGGGCTACACCTTC
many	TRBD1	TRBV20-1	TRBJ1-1	CSGGQGSTEAFF	TGCAGTGGGGGACAGGGTTCCACTGAAGCTTTCTTT
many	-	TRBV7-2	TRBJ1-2	CASSSIPAGGPYGYTF	TGTGCCAGCAGTTCCATCCCGGCGGGGGGGCCCTATGGCTACACCTTC
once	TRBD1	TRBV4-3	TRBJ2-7	CASSQDRSGGGTGVSYEQYF	TGCGCCAGCAGCCAAGATAGGTCGGGTGGTGGGACAGGGGTATCCTACGAGCAGTACTTC
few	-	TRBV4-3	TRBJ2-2	CASSQVVGLTGELFF	TGCGCCAGCAGCCAAGTAGTGGGCCTCACCGGGGAGCTGTTTTTT
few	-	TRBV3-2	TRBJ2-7	CASSRGAGGSGEQYF	TGTGCCAGCAGCCGTGGTGCGGGGGGTTCGGGCGAGCAGTACTTC
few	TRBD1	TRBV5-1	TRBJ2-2	CASSPVGQGSLTGELFF	TGCGCCAGCAGCCCCGTCGGACAGGGGTCGTTGACCGGGGAGCTGTTTTTT
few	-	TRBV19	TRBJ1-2	CATDLGPRGYGYTF	TGTGCCACCGACCTTGGTCCCCGGGGGTATGGCTACACCTTC
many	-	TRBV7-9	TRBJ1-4	CASSLVTTNEKLFF	TGTGCCAGCAGCTTAGTTACAACTAATGAAAAACTGTTTTTT
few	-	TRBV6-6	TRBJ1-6	CASNGQKSFNSPLHF	TGTGCCAGCAACGGACAGAAATCTTTTAATTCACCCCTCCACTTT
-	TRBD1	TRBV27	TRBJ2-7	CASSPWGGQGANEQYF	TGTGCCAGCAGTCCCTGGGGGGGACAGGGGGCCAACGAGCAGTACTTC
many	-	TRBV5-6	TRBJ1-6	CASRAFQGSPLHF	TGTGCCAGCAGGGCGTTCCAGGGTTCACCCCTCCACTTT
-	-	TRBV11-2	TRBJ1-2	CASSPPQGWDGYTF	TGTGCCAGCAGCCCCCCACAGGGCTGGGATGGCTACACCTTC
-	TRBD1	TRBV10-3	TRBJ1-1	CATKDRGTTKAFF	TGTGCCACCAAGGACAGGGGGACCACTAAAGCTTTCTTT
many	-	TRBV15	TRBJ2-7	CATSRDWVGGYYEQYF	TGTGCCACCAGCAGAGATTGGGTAGGGGGATACTACGAGCAGTACTTC
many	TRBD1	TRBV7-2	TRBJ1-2	CASSLVLGGQGVFYGYTF	TGTGCCAGCAGCTTAGTGTTGGGGGGACAGGGGGTTTTCTATGGCTACACCTTC
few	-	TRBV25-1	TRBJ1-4	CASSEPEGSGEKLFF	TGTGCCAGCAGCGAGCCCGAGGGTAGCGGCGAAAAACTGTTTTTT
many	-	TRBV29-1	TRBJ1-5	CSATPGYNQPQHF	TGCAGCGCAACCCCAGGGTACAATCAGCCCCAGCATTTT
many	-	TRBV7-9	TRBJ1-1	CASSLPRPEAFF	TGTGCCAGCAGCTTACCGAGGCCAGAAGCTTTCTTT
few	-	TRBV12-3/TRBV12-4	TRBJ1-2	CASRPRGGVYGYTF	TGTGCCAGCAGGCCCCGCGGGGGAGTCTATGGCTACACCTTC